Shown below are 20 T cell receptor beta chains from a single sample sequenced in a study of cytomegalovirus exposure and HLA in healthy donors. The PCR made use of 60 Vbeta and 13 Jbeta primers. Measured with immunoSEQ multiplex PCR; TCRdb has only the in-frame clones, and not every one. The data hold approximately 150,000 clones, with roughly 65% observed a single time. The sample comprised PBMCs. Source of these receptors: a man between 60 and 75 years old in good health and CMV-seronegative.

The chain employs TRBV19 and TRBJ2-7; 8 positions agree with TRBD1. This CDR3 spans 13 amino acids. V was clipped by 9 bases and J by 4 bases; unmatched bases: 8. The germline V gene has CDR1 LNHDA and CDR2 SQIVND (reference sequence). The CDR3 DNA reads TGTGCCAGACCCGGGACAGGCCTTTACGAGCAGTACTTC. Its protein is CARPGTGLYEQYF.

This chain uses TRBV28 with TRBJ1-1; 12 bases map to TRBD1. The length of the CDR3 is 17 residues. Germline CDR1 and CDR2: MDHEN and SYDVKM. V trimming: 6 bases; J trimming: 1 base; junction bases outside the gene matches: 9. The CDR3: CASSPGTGGLANTEAFF. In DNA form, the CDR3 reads TGTGCCAGCAGCCCTGGGACAGGGGGCCTTGCGAACACTGAAGCTTTCTTT.

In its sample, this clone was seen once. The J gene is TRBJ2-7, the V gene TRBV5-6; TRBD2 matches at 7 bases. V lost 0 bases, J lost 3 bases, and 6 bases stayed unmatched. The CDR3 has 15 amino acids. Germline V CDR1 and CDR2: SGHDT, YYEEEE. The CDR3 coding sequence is TGTGCCAGCAGCTTGGAACAGCGGGACGGCTACGAGCAGTACTTC. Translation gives CASSLEQRDGYEQYF.

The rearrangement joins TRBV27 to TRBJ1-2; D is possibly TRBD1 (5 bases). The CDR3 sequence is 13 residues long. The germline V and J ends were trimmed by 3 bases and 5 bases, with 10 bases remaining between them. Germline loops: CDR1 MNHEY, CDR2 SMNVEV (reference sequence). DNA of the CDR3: TGTGCCAGCAGTTTCGACAGAACATATGGCTACACCTTC. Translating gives CASSFDRTYGYTF.

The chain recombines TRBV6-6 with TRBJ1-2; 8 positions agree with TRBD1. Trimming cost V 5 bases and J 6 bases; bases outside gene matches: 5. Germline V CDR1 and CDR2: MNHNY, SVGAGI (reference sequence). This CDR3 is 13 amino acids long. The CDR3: CASSQGARNGYTF. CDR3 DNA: TGTGCCAGCAGTCAGGGGGCGCGTAATGGCTACACCTTC.

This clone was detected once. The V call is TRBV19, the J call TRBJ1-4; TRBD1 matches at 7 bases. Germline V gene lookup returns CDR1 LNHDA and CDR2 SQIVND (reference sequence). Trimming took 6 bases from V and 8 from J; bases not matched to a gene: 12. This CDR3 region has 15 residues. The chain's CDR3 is CASSEGASRTEKLFF. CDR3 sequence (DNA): TGTGCCAGTAGCGAGGGGGCATCTCGGACGGAAAAACTGTTTTTT.

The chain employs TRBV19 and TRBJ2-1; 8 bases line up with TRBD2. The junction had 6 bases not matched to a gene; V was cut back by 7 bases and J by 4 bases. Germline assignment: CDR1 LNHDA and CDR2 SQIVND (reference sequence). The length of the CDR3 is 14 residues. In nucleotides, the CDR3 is TGTGCCAGTACCCCTGTAGCGGGGTACAATGAGCAGTTCTTC. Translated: CASTPVAGYNEQFF.

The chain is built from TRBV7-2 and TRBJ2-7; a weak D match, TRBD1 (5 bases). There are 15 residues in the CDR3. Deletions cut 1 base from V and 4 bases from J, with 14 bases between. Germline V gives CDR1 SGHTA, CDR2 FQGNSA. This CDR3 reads CASSLGVKGPYEQYF. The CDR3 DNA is TGTGCCAGCAGCTTAGGGGTAAAGGGGCCGTACGAGCAGTACTTC.

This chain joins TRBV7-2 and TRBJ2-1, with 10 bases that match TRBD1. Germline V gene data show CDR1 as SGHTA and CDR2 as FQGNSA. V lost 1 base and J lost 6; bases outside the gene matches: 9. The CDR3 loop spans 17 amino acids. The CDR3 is CASSLGTRQGASNEQFF. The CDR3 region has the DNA TGTGCCAGCAGCTTAGGGACTAGACAGGGGGCTAGCAATGAGCAGTTCTTC. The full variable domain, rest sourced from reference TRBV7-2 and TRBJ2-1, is GAGVSQSPSNKVTEKGKDVELRCDPISGHTALYWYRQSLGQGLEFLIYFQGNSAPDKSGLPSDRFSAERTGGSVSTLTIQRTQQEDSAVYLCASSLGTRQGASNEQFFGPGTRLTVL.

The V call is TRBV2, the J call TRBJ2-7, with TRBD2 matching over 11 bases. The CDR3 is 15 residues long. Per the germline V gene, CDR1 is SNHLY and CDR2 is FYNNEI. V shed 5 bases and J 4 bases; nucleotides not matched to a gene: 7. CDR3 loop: CASSTTSGGPYEQYF. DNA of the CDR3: TGTGCCAGCAGTACCACTAGCGGGGGTCCTTACGAGCAGTACTTC.

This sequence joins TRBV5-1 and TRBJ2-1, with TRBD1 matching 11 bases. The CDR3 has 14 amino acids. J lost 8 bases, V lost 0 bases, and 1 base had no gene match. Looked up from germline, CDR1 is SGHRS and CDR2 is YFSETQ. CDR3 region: CASSLGGQGDEQFF. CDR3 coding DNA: TGCGCCAGCAGCTTGGGGGGACAGGGGGATGAGCAGTTCTTC.

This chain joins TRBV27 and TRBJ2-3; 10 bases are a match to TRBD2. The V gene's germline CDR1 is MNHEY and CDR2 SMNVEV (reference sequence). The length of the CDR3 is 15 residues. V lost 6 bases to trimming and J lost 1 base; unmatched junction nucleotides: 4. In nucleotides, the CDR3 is TGTGCCAGCAGCCTAGCGGGAGCTGGCACAGATACGCAGTATTTT. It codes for CASSLAGAGTDTQYF.

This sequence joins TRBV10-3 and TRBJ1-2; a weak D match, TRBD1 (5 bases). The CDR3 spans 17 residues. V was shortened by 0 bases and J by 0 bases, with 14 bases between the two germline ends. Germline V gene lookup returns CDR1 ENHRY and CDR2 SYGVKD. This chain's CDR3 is CAISESVGALANYGYTF. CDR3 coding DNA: TGTGCCATCAGTGAGTCCGTAGGGGCCCTAGCTAACTATGGCTACACCTTC.

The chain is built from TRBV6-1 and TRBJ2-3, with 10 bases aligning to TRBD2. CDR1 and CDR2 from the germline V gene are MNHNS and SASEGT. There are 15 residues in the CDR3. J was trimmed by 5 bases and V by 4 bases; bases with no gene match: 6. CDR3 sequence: CASSGTRLAGDTQYF. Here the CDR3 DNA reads TGTGCCAGCAGTGGCACCCGACTAGCGGGAGATACGCAGTATTTT.

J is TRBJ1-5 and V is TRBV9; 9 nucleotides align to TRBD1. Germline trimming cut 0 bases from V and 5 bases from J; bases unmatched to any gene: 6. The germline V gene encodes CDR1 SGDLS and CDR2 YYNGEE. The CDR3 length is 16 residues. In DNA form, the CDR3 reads TGTGCCAGCAGCGTAGGAGGGACAGGGACTTATCAGCCCCAGCATTTT. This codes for CASSVGGTGTYQPQHF.

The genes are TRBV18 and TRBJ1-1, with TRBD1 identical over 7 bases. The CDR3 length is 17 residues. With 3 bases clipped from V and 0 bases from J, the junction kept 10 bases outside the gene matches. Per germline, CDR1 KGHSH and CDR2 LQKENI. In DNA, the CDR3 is TGTGCCAGCTCACCCGAGCCCCTGACAGGGATGAACACTGAAGCTTTCTTT. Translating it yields CASSPEPLTGMNTEAFF.

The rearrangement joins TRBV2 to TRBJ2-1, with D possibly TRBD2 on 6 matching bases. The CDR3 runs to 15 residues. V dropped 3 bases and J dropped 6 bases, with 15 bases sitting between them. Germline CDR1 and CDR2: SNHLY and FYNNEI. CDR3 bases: TGTGCCAGCAGTGAGGGGAGGAGGGGCCTCAATGAGCAGTTCTTC. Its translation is CASSEGRRGLNEQFF.

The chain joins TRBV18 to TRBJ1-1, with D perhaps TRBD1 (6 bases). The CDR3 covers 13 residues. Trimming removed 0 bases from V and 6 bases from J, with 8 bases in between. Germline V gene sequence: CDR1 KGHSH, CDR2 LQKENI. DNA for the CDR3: TGTGCCAGCTCACCACCAAACAGGGCTGAAGCTTTCTTT. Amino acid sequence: CASSPPNRAEAFF.

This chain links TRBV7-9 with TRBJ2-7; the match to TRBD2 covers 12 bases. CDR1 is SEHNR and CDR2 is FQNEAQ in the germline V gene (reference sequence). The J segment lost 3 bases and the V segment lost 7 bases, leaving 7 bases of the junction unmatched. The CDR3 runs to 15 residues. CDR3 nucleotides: TGTGCCAGCACCCGACTAGCGGGGGACTTCTACGAGCAGTACTTC. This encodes CASTRLAGDFYEQYF.

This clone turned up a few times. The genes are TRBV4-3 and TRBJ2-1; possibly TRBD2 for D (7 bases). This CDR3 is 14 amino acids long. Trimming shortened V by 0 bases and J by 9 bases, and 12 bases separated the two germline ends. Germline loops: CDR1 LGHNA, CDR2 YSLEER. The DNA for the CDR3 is TGCGCCAGCAGCCAAGACCGGGGGGCGGGTGAGCAGTTCTTC. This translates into CASSQDRGAGEQFF.